Reported below is one T cell receptor beta chain. The sample comes from a study of Tregs in tolerant kidney transplant recipients. Profiling relied on immunoSEQ multiplex PCR, and the TCRdb table lists in-frame clones only, not all of them. The sample includes 50,000 to 75,000 clones, 95% to 98% seen only once; the top ten take around 0.34%. The V and J ends lost 0 bases and 10 bases, in that order; junction bases with no gene match: 9. Looked up from germline, CDR1 is SGHDT and CDR2 is YYEEEE. The CDR3 is 15 amino acids. The TCR comes from a human donor who received a combined kidney and bone marrow transplant. The gene calls are TRBV5-6 and TRBJ2-1; 8 nucleotides align to TRBD2. The material was Tregs from blood, obtained before the transplant. The CDR3 loop is CASSLVPGSGGEQFF. The CDR3 DNA reads TGTGCCAGCAGCTTGGTTCCCGGATCGGGGGGGGAGCAGTTCTTC.